This T cell receptor (beta chain) comes out of a study of OX40 agonist ivuxolimab in advanced cancers. Whole-study findings and limits: Normalized expansion of T-cell clones was also low for some nonresponders. The study found that CD8+ T cells averaged more expanded clones than CD4+.

A note on this clone: Its antigen is as yet unknown.

The method was immunoSEQ multiplex PCR; TCRdb's version includes in-frame clones alone and lacks a portion of them. Of 55,000 to 75,000 clones in the sample, roughly 85% were seen once. Germline V gives CDR1 SGHDT, CDR2 YYEEEE. V was shortened by 2 bases and J by 0 bases, with 9 bases between the two germline ends. This CDR3 has 15 residues. Sequencing was performed on CD4+ or CD8+ T cells sorted from blood, taken in a trial of the OX40 agonist ivuxolimab. The rearrangement uses TRBV5-6 and TRBJ1-3; D remains ambiguous. This TCR was sampled from an adult with an advanced solid tumor such as melanoma, head and neck, liver or kidney cancer. As DNA, the CDR3 is TGTGCCAGCAGCTTTTACAGAAGCTCTGGAAACACCATATATTTT. Translated: CASSFYRSSGNTIYF.